These 12 T cell receptor beta chains share one sample of origin, sequenced in a study of blood T cell repertoires in COVID-19. Here immunoSEQ multiplex PCR was the method, and the copy in TCRdb shows in-frame clones only, minus some. The data hold fewer than 150,000 clones, with about 80% observed a single time. The specimen sequenced was peripheral blood. The receptors shown here come from a human donor in a cohort sampled during active COVID-19.

Details on this clone: Distinct nucleotide sequences in the sample also encode this CDR3. In nucleotides, the CDR3 is TGTGCCAGTACCCCAAGCCTCAACGTCCATAACTATGGCTACACCTTC. Protein: CASTPSLNVHNYGYTF. The rearrangement joins TRBV19 to TRBJ1-2; unclear D gene. Germline V CDR1 and CDR2: LNHDA, SQIVND (reference sequence). The CDR3 spans 16 residues. Trimming cost V 7 bases and J 1 base, with 19 bases left between them.

The J gene is TRBJ1-5, the V gene TRBV5-4, with 12 bases lining up with TRBD1. J gave up 5 bases and V 4 bases, and 4 bases lay outside the gene matches. The germline CDR1 and CDR2 sequences are SGHNT and YYREEE (reference sequence). The CDR3 is made up of 15 amino acids. The CDR3 DNA follows: TGTGCCAGCAGCGAGGGACAGGGGGCGGATCAGCCCCAGCATTTT. Translated, it gives CASSEGQGADQPQHF.

This clone was seen once. CDR3 region: CATGDRGLYNEQFF. The CDR3 nucleotides read TGTGCCACCGGGGACAGGGGGCTGTACAATGAGCAGTTCTTC. The V and J genes are TRBV18 and TRBJ2-1; TRBD1 aligns across 12 bases. The trim removed 10 bases at V and 4 bases at J, leaving 5 bases unmatched. Germline CDR1 reads KGHSH; CDR2 reads LQKENI. CDR3 size: 14 residues.

V usage is TRBV5-1 and J usage is TRBJ2-5, with D possibly being TRBD2 (5 bases). With 0 bases removed from V and 4 bases from J, the gap between germline ends came to 16 bases. This CDR3 has 16 residues. Germline values: CDR1 SGHRS, CDR2 YFSETQ. In DNA form, the CDR3 reads TGCGCCAGCAGCTTGGCCGGGAATATGGCACTAGAGACCCAGTACTTC. Its translation: CASSLAGNMALETQYF.

The V gene is TRBV5-1, the J gene TRBJ2-3; 11 bases fit TRBD2. Losses at the gene ends were 0 bases for V and 3 bases for J; bases not matched to a gene: 3. The CDR3 loop spans 16 amino acids. Germline V lookup: CDR1 SGHRS, CDR2 YFSETQ. The CDR3 DNA reads TGCGCCAGCAGCTTGGAGACTAGCGGGGTGACAGATACGCAGTATTTT. Translation: CASSLETSGVTDTQYF.

The CDR3 region has the DNA TGTGCCAGCAGCTGGACTGTCACCGGGGAGCTGTTTTTT. Amino acid sequence: CASSWTVTGELFF. V gene TRBV5-5 combines with J gene TRBJ2-2; perhaps TRBD2 as D (5 bases). This CDR3 contains 13 residues. Germline lookup yields CDR1 SGHKS and CDR2 YYEKEE (reference sequence). V was shortened by 3 bases and J by 4 bases, with 7 bases between the two germline ends.

The rearrangement links TRBV5-1 to TRBJ1-3, with unresolved D. V shed 5 bases and J shed 4 bases, with 16 bases lying between them. The CDR3 runs to 15 residues. CDR1 and CDR2 from the germline V gene are SGHRS and YFSETQ. The CDR3 coding sequence is TGCGCCAGCAGTCCGGACTCGGGAGGGGGAAACACCATATATTTT. Protein: CASSPDSGGGNTIYF.

This clone was seen more than once but under ten times. The chain combines TRBV23-1 with TRBJ2-7; 8 positions match TRBD2. TRBV23-1 is known as an ORF, though its function is uncertain. CDR3 length: 10 residues. With V trimmed by 8 bases and J by 10 bases, 4 bases remained unmatched. The CDR3 region is CASPRGVQYF. The CDR3 DNA reads as TGCGCCAGCCCGCGGGGGGTTCAGTACTTC.

The gene calls are TRBV24-1 and TRBJ2-7; 9 bases match TRBD1. V shed 1 base, J shed 7 bases, and the junction held 4 bases outside the gene matches. The length of the CDR3 is 14 residues. Per germline, CDR1 KGHDR and CDR2 SFDVKD. In nucleotides, the CDR3 is TGTGCCACCAGTGATTTAAAGACAGGGGGAGAGCAGTACTTC. Residues: CATSDLKTGGEQYF.

This clone came up once. The chain is built from TRBV2 and TRBJ1-6; D is unresolved. From germline, CDR1 is SNHLY and CDR2 FYNNEI. V was shortened by 5 bases and J by 0 bases, with 11 bases between the two germline ends. This CDR3 is 16 amino acids long. The CDR3 DNA is TGTGCCAGCAGTCCCCGGTCAAGCTCCTATAATTCACCCCTCCACTTT. Protein: CASSPRSSSYNSPLHF.

The V call is TRBV5-8, the J call TRBJ1-4; 7 bases agree with TRBD1. Germline assignment: CDR1 SGHTS and CDR2 YDEGEE. J was trimmed by 8 bases and V by 3 bases; bases with no gene match: 13. The CDR3 sequence is 16 residues long. The CDR3 DNA sequence: TGTGCCAGCAGCTCCCAGAAGACAGGGTGGAGCGAAAAACTGTTTTTT. As protein: CASSSQKTGWSEKLFF.

The chain is built from TRBV6-5 and TRBJ2-1; TRBD1 matches 8 bases. The ends lost 3 bases at V and 10 bases at J; junction bases unmatched: 2. Germline V gene data show CDR1 as MNHEY and CDR2 as SVGAGI. The CDR3 runs 12 residues. The CDR3, as DNA: TGTGCCAGCAGTTATAGGACAGGGGAGCAGTTCTTC. It yields the protein CASSYRTGEQFF.